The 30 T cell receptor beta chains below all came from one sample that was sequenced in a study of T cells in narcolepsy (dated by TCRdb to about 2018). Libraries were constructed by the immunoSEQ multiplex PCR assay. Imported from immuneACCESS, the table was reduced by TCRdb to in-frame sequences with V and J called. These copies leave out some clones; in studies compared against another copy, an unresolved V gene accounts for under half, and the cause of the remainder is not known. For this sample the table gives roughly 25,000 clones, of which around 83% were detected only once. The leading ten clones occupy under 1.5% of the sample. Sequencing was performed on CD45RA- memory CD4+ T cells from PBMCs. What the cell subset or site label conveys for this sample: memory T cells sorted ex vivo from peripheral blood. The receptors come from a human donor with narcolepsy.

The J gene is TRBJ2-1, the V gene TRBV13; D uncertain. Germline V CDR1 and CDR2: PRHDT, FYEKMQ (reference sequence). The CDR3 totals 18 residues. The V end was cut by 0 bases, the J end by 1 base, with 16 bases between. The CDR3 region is CASSLGVLSPRSYNEQFF. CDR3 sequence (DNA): TGTGCCAGCAGCTTAGGAGTTTTATCCCCTAGGTCCTACAATGAGCAGTTCTTC.

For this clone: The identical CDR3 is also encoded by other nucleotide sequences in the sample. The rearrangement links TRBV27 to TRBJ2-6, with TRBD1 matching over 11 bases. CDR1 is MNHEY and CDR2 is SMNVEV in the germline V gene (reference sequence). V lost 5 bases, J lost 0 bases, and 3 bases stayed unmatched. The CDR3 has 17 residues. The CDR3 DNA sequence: TGTGCCAGCAGTCGGGACAGGGGGGACTCTGGGGCCAACGTCCTGACTTTC. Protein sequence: CASSRDRGDSGANVLTF.

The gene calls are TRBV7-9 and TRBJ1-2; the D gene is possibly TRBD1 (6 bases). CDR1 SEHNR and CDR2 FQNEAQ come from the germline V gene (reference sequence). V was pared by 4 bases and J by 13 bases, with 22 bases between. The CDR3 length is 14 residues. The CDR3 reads CASSSGQSAFVGTF. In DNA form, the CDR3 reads TGTGCCAGCAGCTCTGGACAGTCCGCGTTTGTGGGCACCTTC.

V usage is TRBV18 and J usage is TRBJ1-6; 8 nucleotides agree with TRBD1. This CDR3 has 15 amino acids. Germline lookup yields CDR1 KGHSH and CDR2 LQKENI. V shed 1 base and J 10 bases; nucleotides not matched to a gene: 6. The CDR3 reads CASSPRTGGNSPLHF. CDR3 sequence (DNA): TGTGCCAGCTCACCACGCACAGGGGGTAACTCACCCCTCCACTTT.

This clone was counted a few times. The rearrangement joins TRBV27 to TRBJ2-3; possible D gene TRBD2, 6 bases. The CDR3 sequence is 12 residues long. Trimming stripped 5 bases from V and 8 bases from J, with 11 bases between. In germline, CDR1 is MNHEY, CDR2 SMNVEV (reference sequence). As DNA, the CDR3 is TGTGCCAGCAGTCCGCTCGGGGGTACGCAGTATTTT. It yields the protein CASSPLGGTQYF.

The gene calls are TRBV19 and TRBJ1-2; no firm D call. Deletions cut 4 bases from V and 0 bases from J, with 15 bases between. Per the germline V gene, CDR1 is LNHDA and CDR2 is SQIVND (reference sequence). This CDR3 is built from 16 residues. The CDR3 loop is CASSRREPRANYGYTF. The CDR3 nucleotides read TGTGCCAGTAGTAGGAGAGAACCCCGAGCTAACTATGGCTACACCTTC.

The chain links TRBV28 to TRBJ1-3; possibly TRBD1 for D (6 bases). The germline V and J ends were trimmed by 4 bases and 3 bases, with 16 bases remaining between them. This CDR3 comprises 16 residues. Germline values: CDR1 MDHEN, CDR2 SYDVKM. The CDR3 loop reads CASSSPQGHRGNTIYF. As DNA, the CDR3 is TGTGCCAGCAGTTCCCCACAGGGACATCGTGGAAACACCATATATTTT.

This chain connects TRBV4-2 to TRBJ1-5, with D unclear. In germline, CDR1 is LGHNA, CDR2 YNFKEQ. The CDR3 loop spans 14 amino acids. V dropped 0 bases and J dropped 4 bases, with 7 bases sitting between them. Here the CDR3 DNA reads TGTGCCAGCAGCCAAGATGGCACAAATCAGCCCCAGCATTTT. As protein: CASSQDGTNQPQHF.

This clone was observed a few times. The CDR3 DNA is TGTGCCAGTAGTGTGGGACTAGGTATCTACGAGCAGTACTTC. Amino acids: CASSVGLGIYEQYF. The gene calls are TRBV19 and TRBJ2-7; 8 bases are a match to TRBD2. Germline CDR1 LNHDA, CDR2 SQIVND (reference sequence). This CDR3 contains 14 residues. The V and J ends lost 5 bases and 3 bases, in that order; junction bases with no gene match: 6.

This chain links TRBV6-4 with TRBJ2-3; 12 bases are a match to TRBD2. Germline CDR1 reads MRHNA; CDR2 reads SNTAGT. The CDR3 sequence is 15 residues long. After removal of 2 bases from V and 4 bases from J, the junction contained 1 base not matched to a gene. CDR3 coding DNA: TGTGCCAGCAGTGACGGGACTAGCGGGTCAGATACGCAGTATTTT. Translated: CASSDGTSGSDTQYF.

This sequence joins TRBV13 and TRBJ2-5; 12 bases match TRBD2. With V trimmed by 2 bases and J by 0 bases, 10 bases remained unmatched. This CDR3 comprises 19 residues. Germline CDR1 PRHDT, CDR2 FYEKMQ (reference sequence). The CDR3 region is CASSLYPPTSGRYQETQYF. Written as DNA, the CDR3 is TGTGCCAGCAGCTTATATCCCCCCACTAGCGGGAGGTACCAAGAGACCCAGTACTTC. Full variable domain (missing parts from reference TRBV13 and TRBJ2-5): AAGVIQSPRHLIKEKRETATLKCYPIPRHDTVYWYQQGPGQDPQFLISFYEKMQSDKGSIPDRFSAQQFSDYHSELNMSSLELGDSALYFCASSLYPPTSGRYQETQYFGPGTRLLVL.

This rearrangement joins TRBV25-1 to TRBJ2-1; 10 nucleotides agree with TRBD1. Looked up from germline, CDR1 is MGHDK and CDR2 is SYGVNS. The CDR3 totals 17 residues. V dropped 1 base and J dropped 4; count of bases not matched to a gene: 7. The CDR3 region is CASSELTGGGIYNEQFF. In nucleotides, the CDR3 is TGTGCCAGCAGTGAATTGACAGGGGGCGGAATTTACAATGAGCAGTTCTTC.

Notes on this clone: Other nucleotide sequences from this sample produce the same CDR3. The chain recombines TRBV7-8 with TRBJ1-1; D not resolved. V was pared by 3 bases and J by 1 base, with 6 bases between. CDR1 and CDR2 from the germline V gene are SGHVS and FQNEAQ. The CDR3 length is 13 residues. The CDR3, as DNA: TGTGCCAGCAGCTTCGGGGAGAACACTGAAGCTTTCTTT. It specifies CASSFGENTEAFF.

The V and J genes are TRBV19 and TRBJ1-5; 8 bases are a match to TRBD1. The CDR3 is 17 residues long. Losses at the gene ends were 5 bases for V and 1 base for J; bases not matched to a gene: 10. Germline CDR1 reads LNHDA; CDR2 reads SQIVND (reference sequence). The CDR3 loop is CASSPRTGRGSNQPQHF. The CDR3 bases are TGTGCCAGTAGTCCCCGGACAGGGAGAGGAAGCAATCAGCCCCAGCATTTT.

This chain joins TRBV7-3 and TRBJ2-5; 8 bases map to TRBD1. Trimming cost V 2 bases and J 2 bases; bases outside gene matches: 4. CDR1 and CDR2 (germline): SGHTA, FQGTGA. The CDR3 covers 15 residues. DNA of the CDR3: TGTGCCAGCAGCTTACAGGGGGCTATTCAAGAGACCCAGTACTTC. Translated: CASSLQGAIQETQYF.

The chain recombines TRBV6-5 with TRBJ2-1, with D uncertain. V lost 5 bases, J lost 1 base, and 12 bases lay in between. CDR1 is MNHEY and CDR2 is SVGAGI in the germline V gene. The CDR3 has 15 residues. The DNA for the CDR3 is TGTGCCAGCAGTAATACTAAGACTTCCTACAATGAGCAGTTCTTC. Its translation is CASSNTKTSYNEQFF.

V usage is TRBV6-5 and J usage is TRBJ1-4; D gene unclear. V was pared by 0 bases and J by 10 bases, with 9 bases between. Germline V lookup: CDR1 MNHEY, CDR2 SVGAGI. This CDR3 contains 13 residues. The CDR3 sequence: CASSYSRGGKLFF. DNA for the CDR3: TGTGCCAGCAGTTACTCGCGGGGAGGAAAACTGTTTTTT.

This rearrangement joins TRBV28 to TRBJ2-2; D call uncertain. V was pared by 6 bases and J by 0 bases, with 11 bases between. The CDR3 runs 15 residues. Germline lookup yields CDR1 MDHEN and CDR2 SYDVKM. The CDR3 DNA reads TGTGCCAGCAGCCCCGCCCGGGCGAACACCGGGGAGCTGTTTTTT. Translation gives CASSPARANTGELFF.

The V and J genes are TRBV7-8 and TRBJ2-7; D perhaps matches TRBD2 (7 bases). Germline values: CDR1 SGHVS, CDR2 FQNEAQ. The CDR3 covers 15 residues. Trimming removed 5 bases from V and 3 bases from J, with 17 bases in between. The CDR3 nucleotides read TGTGCCAGCAGCCTAGGGGGGGAGGGCTACTACGAGCAGTACTTC. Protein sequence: CASSLGGEGYYEQYF.

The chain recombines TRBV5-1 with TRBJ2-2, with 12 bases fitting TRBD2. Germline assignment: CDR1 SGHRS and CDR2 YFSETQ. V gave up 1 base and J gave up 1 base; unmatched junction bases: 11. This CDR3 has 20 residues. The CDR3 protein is CASSLTGLAGTFLNTGELFF. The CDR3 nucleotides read TGCGCCAGCAGCTTGACTGGACTAGCGGGAACTTTCTTGAACACCGGGGAGCTGTTTTTT.

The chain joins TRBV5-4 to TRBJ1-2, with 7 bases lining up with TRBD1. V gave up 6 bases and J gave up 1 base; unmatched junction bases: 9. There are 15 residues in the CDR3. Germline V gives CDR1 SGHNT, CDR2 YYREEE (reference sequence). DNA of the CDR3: TGTGCCAGCACCTTTGGGGACAGAATTAACTATGGCTACACCTTC. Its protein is CASTFGDRINYGYTF.

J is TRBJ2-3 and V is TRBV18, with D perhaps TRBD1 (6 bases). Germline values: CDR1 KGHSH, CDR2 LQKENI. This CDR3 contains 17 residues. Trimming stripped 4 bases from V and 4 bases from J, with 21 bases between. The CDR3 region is CASSRLTGAELADTQYF. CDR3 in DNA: TGTGCCAGCTCACGCCTGACAGGAGCGGAACTCGCAGATACGCAGTATTTT.

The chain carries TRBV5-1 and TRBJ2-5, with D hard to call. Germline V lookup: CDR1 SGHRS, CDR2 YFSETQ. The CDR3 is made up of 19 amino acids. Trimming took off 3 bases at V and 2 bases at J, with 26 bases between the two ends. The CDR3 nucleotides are TGCGCCAGCAGCTCTGCCAAAGTGTTTGGCCGGAGATTTCAAGAGACCCAGTACTTC. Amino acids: CASSSAKVFGRRFQETQYF. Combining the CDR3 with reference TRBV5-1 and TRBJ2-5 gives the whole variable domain KAGVTQTPRYLIKTRGQQVTLSCSPISGHRSVSWYQQTPGQGLQFLFEYFSETQRNKGNFPGRFSGRQFSNSRSEMNVSTLELGDSALYLCASSSAKVFGRRFQETQYFGPGTRLLVL.

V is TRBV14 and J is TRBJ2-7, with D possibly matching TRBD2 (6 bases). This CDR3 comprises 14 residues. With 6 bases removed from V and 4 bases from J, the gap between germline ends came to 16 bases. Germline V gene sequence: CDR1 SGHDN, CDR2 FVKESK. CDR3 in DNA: TGTGCCAGCAGTCGTCCCGGGACTTCTTACGAGCAGTACTTC. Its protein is CASSRPGTSYEQYF.

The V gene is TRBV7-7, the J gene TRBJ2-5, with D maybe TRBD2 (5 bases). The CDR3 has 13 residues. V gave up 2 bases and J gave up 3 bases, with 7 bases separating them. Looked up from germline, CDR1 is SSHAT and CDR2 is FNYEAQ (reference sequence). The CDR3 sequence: CASSLREKETQYF. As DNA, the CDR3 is TGTGCCAGCAGCTTAAGGGAGAAAGAGACCCAGTACTTC.

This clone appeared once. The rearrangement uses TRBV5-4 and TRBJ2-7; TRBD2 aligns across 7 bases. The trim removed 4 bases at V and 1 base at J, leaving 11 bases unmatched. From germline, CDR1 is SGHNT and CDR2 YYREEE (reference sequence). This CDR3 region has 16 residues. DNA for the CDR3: TGTGCCAGCAGCCCTCGGGTCCAAGCGGGGTCCTACGAGCAGTACTTC. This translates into CASSPRVQAGSYEQYF. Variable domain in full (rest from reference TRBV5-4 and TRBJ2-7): ETGVTQSPTHLIKTRGQQVTLRCSSQSGHNTVSWYQQALGQGPQFIFQYYREEENGRGNFPPRFSGLQFPNYSSELNVNALELDDSALYLCASSPRVQAGSYEQYFGPGTRLTVT.

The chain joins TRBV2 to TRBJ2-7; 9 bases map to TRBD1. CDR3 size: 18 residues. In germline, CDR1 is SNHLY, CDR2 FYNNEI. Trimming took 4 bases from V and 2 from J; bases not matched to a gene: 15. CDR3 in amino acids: CASSAVPGQGPGTYEQYF. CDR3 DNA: TGTGCCAGCAGTGCGGTCCCGGGACAGGGTCCGGGGACCTACGAGCAGTACTTC.

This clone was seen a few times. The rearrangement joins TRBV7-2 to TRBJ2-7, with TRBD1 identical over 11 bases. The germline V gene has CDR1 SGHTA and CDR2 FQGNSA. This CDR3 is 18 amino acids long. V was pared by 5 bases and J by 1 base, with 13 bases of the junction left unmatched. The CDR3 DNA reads TGTGCCAGCAGCCTAGGACAGGGGGCCCTTCGGGGGTCCTACGAGCAGTACTTC. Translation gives CASSLGQGALRGSYEQYF.

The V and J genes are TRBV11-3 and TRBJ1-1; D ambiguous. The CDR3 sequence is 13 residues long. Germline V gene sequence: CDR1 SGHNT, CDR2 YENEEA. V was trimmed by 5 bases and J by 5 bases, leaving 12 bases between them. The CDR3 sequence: CASSVGWETEAFF. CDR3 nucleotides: TGTGCCAGCAGCGTAGGGTGGGAGACTGAAGCTTTCTTT.

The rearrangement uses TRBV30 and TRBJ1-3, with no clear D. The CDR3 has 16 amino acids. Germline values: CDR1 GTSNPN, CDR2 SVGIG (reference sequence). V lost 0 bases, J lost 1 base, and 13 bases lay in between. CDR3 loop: CAWSVYRSWSGNTIYF. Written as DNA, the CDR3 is TGTGCCTGGAGTGTATATCGGTCCTGGTCTGGAAACACCATATATTTT.